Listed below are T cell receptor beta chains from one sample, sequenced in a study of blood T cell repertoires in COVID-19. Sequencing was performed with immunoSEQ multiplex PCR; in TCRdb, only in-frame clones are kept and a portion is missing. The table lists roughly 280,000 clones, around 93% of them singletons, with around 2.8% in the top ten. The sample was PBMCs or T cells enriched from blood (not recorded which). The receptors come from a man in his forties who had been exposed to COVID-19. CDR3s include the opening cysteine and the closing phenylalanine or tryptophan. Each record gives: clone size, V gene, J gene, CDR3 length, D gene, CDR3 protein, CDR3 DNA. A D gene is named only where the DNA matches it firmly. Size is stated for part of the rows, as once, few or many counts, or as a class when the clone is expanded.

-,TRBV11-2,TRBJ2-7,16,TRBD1,CASSLVPGQGPYEQYF,TGTGCCAGCAGCTTAGTCCCGGGACAGGGGCCCTACGAGCAGTACTTC
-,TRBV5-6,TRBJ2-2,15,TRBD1,CASSWGTGVTGELFF,TGTGCCAGCAGCTGGGGGACAGGGGTCACCGGGGAGCTGTTTTTT
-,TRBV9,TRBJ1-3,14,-,CASSVQFSGNTIYF,TGTGCCAGCAGCGTTCAATTCTCTGGAAACACCATATATTTT
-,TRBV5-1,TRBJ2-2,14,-,CASRVGENTGELFF,TGCGCCAGCAGAGTCGGGGAAAACACCGGGGAGCTGTTTTTT
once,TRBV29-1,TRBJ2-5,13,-,CSVESGSQETQYF,TGCAGCGTTGAAAGCGGAAGCCAAGAGACCCAGTACTTC
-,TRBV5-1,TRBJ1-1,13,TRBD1,CASRGDSHTEAFF,TGCGCCAGCAGGGGGGACAGCCACACTGAAGCTTTCTTT
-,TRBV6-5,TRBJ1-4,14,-,CASSPRTANEKLFF,TGTGCCAGCAGTCCCCGGACAGCTAATGAAAAACTGTTTTTT
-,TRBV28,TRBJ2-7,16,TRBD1,CASSSPGQEISYEQYF,TGTGCCAGCAGTTCCCCGGGACAGGAGATCTCCTACGAGCAGTACTTC
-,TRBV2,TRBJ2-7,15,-,CASSEDQRVSYEQYF,TGTGCCAGCAGTGAGGACCAGCGGGTCTCCTACGAGCAGTACTTC
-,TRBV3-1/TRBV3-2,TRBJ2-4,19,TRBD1,CASSQAQGDSDLAKNIQYF,TGTGCCAGCAGCCAAGCCCAGGGGGATAGCGACCTAGCCAAAAACATTCAGTACTTC
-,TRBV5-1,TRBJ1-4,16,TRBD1,CASSSRQGGANEKLFF,TGCGCCAGCAGCTCCCGACAGGGGGGAGCTAATGAAAAACTGTTTTTT
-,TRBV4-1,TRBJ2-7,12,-,CASSQDSYEQYF,TGCGCCAGCAGCCAAGACAGTTACGAGCAGTACTTC
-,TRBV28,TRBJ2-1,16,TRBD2,CASSLTGTSGYNEQFF,TGTGCCAGCAGTTTGACCGGGACTAGCGGGTACAATGAGCAGTTCTTC
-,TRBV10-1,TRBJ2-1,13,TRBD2,CASSESGRNEQFF,TGCGCCAGCAGTGAGAGCGGGAGGAATGAGCAGTTCTTC
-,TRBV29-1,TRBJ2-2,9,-,CSVRGELFF,TGCAGCGTTCGGGGGGAGCTGTTTTTT
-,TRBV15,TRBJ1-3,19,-,CATSRELGRDLTSGNTIYF,TGTGCCACCAGCAGAGAGTTAGGGAGGGACCTTACCTCTGGAAACACCATATATTTT
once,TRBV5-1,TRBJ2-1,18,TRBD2,CASSLGEFGAGGDDEQFF,TGCGCCAGCAGCTTGGGGGAGTTCGGTGCGGGAGGCGACGATGAGCAGTTCTTC
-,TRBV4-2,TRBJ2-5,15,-,CASSQEGHRQETQYF,TGTGCCAGCAGCCAAGAAGGCCACAGACAAGAGACCCAGTACTTC
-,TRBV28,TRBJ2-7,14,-,CASSLSPGMYEQYF,TGTGCCAGCAGTTTATCACCAGGGATGTACGAGCAGTACTTC
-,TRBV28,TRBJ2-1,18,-,CASSFFLRGTMSYNEQFF,TGTGCCAGCAGTTTTTTTCTCCGCGGGACGATGTCCTACAATGAGCAGTTCTTC
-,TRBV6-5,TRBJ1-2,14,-,CASGEPGQFYGYTF,TGTGCCAGCGGAGAACCCGGACAGTTCTATGGCTACACCTTC
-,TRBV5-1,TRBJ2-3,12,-,CASSLAADTQYF,TGCGCCAGCAGCTTGGCGGCAGATACGCAGTATTTT